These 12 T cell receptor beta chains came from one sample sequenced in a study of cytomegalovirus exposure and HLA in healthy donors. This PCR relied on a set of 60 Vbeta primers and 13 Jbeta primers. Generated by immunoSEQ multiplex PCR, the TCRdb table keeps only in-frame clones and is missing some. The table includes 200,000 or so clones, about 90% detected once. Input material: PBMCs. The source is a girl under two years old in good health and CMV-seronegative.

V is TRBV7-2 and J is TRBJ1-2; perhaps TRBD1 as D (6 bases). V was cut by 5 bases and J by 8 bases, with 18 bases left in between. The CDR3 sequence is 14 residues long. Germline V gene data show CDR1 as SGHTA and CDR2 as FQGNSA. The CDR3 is CASSLTRTGSGYTF. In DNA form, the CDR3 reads TGTGCCAGCAGCCTCACTCGAACAGGGAGCGGCTACACCTTC.

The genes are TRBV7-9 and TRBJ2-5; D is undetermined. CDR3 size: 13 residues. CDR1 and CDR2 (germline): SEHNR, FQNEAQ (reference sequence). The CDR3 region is CSGRSGLSETQYF. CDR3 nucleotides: TGTTCCGGAAGGTCAGGTTTAAGCGAGACCCAGTACTTC.

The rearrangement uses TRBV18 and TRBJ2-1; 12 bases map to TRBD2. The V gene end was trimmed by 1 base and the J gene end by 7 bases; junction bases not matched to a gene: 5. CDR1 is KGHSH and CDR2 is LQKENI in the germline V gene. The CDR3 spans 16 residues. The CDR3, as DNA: TGTGCCAGCTCACCACGAGGACTAGCGGGGTCGAATGAGCAGTTCTTC. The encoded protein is CASSPRGLAGSNEQFF.

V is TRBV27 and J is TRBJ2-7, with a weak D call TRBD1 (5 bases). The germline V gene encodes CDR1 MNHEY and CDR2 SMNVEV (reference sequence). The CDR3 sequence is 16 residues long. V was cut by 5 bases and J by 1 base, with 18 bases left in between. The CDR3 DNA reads TGTGCCAGCAGTCCCGGACACCAGATCCCTTCCTACGAGCAGTACTTC. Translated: CASSPGHQIPSYEQYF.

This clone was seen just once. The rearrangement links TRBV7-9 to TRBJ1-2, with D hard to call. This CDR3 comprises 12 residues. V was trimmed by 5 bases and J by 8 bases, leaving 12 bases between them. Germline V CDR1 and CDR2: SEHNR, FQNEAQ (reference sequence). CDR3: CASSTTTLGYTF. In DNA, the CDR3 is TGTGCCAGCAGCACAACCACCCTCGGCTACACCTTC.

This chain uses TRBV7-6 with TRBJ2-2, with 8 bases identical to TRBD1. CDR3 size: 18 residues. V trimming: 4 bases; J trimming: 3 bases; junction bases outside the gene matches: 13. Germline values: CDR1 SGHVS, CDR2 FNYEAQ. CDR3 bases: TGTGCCAGCAGCTCAGGGGTAGGACAGGGCTTTTACACCGGGGAGCTGTTTTTT. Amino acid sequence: CASSSGVGQGFYTGELFF.

CDR3 loop: CASSFSGTGDGGYTF. The CDR3 nucleotides read TGCGCCAGCAGCTTTTCCGGGACAGGGGATGGAGGCTACACCTTC. The chain carries TRBV5-1 and TRBJ1-2; 10 bases fit TRBD1. The CDR3 is 15 residues long. Germline CDR1 and CDR2: SGHRS and YFSETQ. With 2 bases clipped from V and 8 bases from J, the junction kept 9 bases outside the gene matches.

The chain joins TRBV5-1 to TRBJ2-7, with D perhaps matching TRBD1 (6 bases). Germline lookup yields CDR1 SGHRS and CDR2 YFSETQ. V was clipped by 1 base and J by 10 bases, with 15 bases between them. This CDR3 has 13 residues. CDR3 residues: CASSLSADSHQYF. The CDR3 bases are TGCGCCAGCAGCTTGTCAGCGGACAGTCATCAGTACTTC.

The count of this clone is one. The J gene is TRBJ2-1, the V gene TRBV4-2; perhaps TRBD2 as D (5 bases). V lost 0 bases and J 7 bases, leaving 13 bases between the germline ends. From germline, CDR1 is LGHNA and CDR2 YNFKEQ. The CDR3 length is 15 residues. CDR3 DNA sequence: TGTGCCAGCAGCCAAGAAGGAACTAGAAAGAATGAGCAGTTCTTC. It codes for CASSQEGTRKNEQFF.

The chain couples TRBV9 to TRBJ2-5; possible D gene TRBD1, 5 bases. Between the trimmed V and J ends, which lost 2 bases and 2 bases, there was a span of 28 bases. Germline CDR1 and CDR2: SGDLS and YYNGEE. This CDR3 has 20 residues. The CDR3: CASSVRPIGDTTFEQETQYF. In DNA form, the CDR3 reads TGTGCCAGCAGCGTGAGACCCATAGGGGATACGACATTCGAACAAGAGACCCAGTACTTC.

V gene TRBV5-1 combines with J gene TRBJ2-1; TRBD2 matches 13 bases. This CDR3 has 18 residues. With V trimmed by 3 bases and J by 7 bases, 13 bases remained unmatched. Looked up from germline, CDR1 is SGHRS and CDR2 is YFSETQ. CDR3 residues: CASSSGYRLAGGGNEQFF. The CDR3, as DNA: TGCGCCAGCAGCTCAGGATACCGACTAGCGGGAGGTGGTAATGAGCAGTTCTTC.

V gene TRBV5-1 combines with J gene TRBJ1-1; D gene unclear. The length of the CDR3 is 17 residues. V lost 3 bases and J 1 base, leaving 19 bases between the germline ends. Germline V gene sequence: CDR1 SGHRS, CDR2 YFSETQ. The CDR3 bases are TGCGCCAGCAGCTCCTTTTACAGTGAACTTAGGAACACTGAAGCTTTCTTT. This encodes CASSSFYSELRNTEAFF.